The next 14 T cell receptor beta chains were all read from a single sample in a study of technical replicates of blood from a few donors. TCRdb's table, derived via immunoSEQ multiplex PCR, lists solely in-frame clones and lacks some. The table has around 81,000 clones, more than 90% seen once. Sequencing was done on a sample of T cells isolated from PBMCs. The receptors come from a human donor in good health.

The chain employs TRBV15 and TRBJ2-7, with TRBD2 identical over 7 bases. Germline CDR1 is LNHNV and CDR2 is YYDKDF (reference sequence). V dropped 0 bases and J dropped 5; count of bases not matched to a gene: 10. This CDR3 comprises 16 residues. In nucleotides, the CDR3 is TGTGCCACCAGCAGAGACTGGGGGGGATCTATGGACGAGCAGTACTTC. Encoded protein: CATSRDWGGSMDEQYF.

The chain is built from TRBV27 and TRBJ1-2; possibly TRBD1 for D (5 bases). The CDR3 totals 13 residues. Germline-derived CDR1 and CDR2 are MNHEY and SMNVEV (reference sequence). V lost 8 bases to trimming and J lost 5 bases, with 15 bases between them. As DNA, the CDR3 is TGTGCCAGCCATCAGTTGGGGGGGTATGGCTACACCTTC. Encoded protein: CASHQLGGYGYTF.

The chain employs TRBV6-5 and TRBJ2-1; 11 nucleotides agree with TRBD2. The junction had 6 bases not matched to a gene; V was cut back by 7 bases and J by 4 bases. This CDR3 is 15 amino acids long. Germline CDR1 MNHEY, CDR2 SVGAGI. CDR3 sequence: CASTLLAGDYNEQFF. The CDR3 bases are TGTGCCAGCACCTTACTAGCGGGAGATTACAATGAGCAGTTCTTC.

V is TRBV7-2 and J is TRBJ2-3; 8 bases are shared with TRBD1. Germline CDR1 and CDR2: SGHTA and FQGNSA. V trimming: 5 bases; J trimming: 1 base; junction bases outside the gene matches: 11. CDR3 length: 17 residues. The CDR3 bases are TGTGCCAGCAGCAGCCCCAGGGGGCGTGTGGGCACAGATACGCAGTATTTT. It codes for CASSSPRGRVGTDTQYF.

The rearrangement links TRBV4-2 to TRBJ2-2, with 8 bases identical to TRBD2. The CDR3 spans 16 residues. With V trimmed by 1 base and J by 3 bases, 4 bases remained unmatched. Germline V gives CDR1 LGHNA, CDR2 YNFKEQ. The CDR3 loop is CASSQVRLAYTGELFF. CDR3 bases: TGTGCCAGCAGCCAAGTACGACTAGCGTACACCGGGGAGCTGTTTTTT.

The chain employs TRBV18 and TRBJ1-1, with D perhaps matching TRBD1 (6 bases). The CDR3 sequence is 12 residues long. V dropped 2 bases and J dropped 6 bases, with 7 bases sitting between them. The germline gives CDR1 KGHSH, CDR2 LQKENI. CDR3 region: CASSPTGPEAFF. The CDR3 DNA is TGTGCCAGCTCACCAACAGGGCCTGAAGCTTTCTTT.

The J gene is TRBJ1-1, the V gene TRBV25-1; 11 bases match TRBD1. CDR1 and CDR2 (germline): MGHDK, SYGVNS. The CDR3 extends over 17 amino acids. J was trimmed by 5 bases and V by 4 bases; bases with no gene match: 12. CDR3 DNA: TGTGCCAGCAGTGTTTCCCGGGACAGGGGGATAGGAACTGAAGCTTTCTTT. Translated: CASSVSRDRGIGTEAFF.

The V gene is TRBV29-1, the J gene TRBJ2-3; D ambiguous. The CDR3 has 12 amino acids. V dropped 7 bases and J dropped 1 base, with 9 bases sitting between them. Per germline, CDR1 SQVTM and CDR2 ANQGSEA. CDR3 nucleotides: TGCAGCGGTGACGGAGGCACAGATACGCAGTATTTT. Amino acids: CSGDGGTDTQYF.

The genes are TRBV14 and TRBJ1-4; the match to TRBD1 covers 9 bases. The germline CDR1 and CDR2 sequences are SGHDN and FVKESK. With V trimmed by 0 bases and J by 6 bases, 2 bases remained unmatched. The CDR3 runs 15 residues. The DNA of the CDR3 is TGTGCCAGCAGCCAAGAAGGGACAGGGTATGAAAAACTGTTTTTT. Protein: CASSQEGTGYEKLFF.

The chain couples TRBV5-1 to TRBJ2-1, with 8 bases that match TRBD2. V shed 5 bases, J shed 4 bases, and the junction held 11 bases outside the gene matches. The CDR3 runs to 16 residues. Germline lookup yields CDR1 SGHRS and CDR2 YFSETQ. CDR3 residues: CASSLSGSGPYNEQFF. In nucleotides, the CDR3 is TGCGCCAGCAGTCTGAGCGGGAGCGGACCTTACAATGAGCAGTTCTTC.

This chain connects TRBV7-2 to TRBJ2-7, with 8 bases matching TRBD2. Germline CDR1 and CDR2: SGHTA and FQGNSA. V shed 5 bases and J 2 bases; nucleotides not matched to a gene: 8. This CDR3 comprises 15 residues. DNA for the CDR3: TGTGCCAGCAGCACGAGCGGGAGCGGGGCCTACGAGCAGTACTTC. Translating gives CASSTSGSGAYEQYF.

The genes are TRBV9 and TRBJ2-1, with D uncertain. Trimming stripped 0 bases from V and 10 bases from J, with 11 bases between. This CDR3 has 13 residues. Germline CDR1 reads SGDLS; CDR2 reads YYNGEE. The DNA for the CDR3 is TGTGCCAGCAGCGTAGGGGCCCCCAACGAGCAGTTCTTC. Translated, it gives CASSVGAPNEQFF.

This clone appeared a single time. V gene TRBV11-2 combines with J gene TRBJ1-4; D might be TRBD1 (5 bases). CDR3 size: 15 residues. Trimming took off 5 bases at V and 8 bases at J, with 18 bases between the two ends. The germline gives CDR1 SGHAT, CDR2 FQNNGV. CDR3: CASSRPSTGEEKLFF. CDR3 nucleotides: TGTGCCAGCAGCCGACCAAGTACGGGGGAAGAAAAACTGTTTTTT.

This rearrangement joins TRBV6-5 to TRBJ2-7, with 9 nucleotides matching TRBD1. With 0 bases clipped from V and 5 bases from J, the junction kept 5 bases outside the gene matches. This CDR3 has 15 amino acids. Germline V gives CDR1 MNHEY, CDR2 SVGAGI. The CDR3 spells CASSYSGTGTHEQYF. The CDR3 DNA reads as TGTGCCAGCAGTTACTCCGGGACAGGGACCCACGAGCAGTACTTC.